The present TCR beta chain was sequenced within a study of CXCR3-negative and CXCR3-positive naive CD8 T cells. The TRB libraries of cDNA were built by UMI-labeled 5' RACE. TCRdb reprocessed the 5' RACE reads and stores each CDR3 protein as one record, lacking DNA. The sample data list 70,000 to 100,000 distinct CDR3 sequences. Triplicate sorts of 300,000 cells per CD8+ subset. A CD45RO-CCR7+CD27+CD95- profile was what naive CD8+ T cells displayed. CDR1 is SNHLY and CDR2 is FYNNEI in the germline V gene. The CDR3 sequence is 14 residues long. Regarding this clonotype: Its antigen is still unknown.

Overall study results and limits: Sequencing showed both naive subsets with comparably high diversity, and memory CD8+ cells much lower. Both naive subsets carried similar amounts of surface CD5, so TCR strength was inferred from TRB CDR3 properties.

Sequencing input: naive CXCR3- CD8+ T cells from blood. The subset denotes: CD45RO-CCR7+CD27+CD95- naive CD8+ T cells lacking CXCR3 (TNR3-). The chain has TRBV2 and TRBJ2-7; the TCRdb D gene call, TRBD1, has no DNA to confirm it. This clonotype was sampled from a human donor in good health. Some clones in this sample may be carry-over from other donors' samples. The CDR3 sequence is CASTRQGESYEQYF.